A single sample gave rise to the 20 T cell receptor beta chains below, sequenced in a study of T-cell memory formation after mild COVID-19. TCRdb ran MiXCR on the 5' RACE reads and lists one entry per CDR3 protein. This sample has about 190,000 distinct CDR3 sequences, with about a sixth found just once. Input material: PBMCs or a T cell subset sorted from them (not recorded which). These receptors all come from an adult woman who had mild COVID-19 (a few samples of this study predate the infection). Cell type and time point are not known.

This clonotype was seen more than once but under ten times. The V call is TRBV30, the J call TRBJ1-6; D is perhaps TRBD1 (5 bases). Trimming stripped 3 bases from V and 5 bases from J, with 14 bases between. Germline CDR1 and CDR2: GTSNPN and SVGIG (reference sequence). CDR3 length: 15 amino acids. The CDR3 protein is CAWREAGLNNSPLHF. The CDR3 DNA reads TGTGCCTGGAGGGAGGCAGGGCTGAATAATTCACCCCTCCACTTT.

In this sample, this clonotype turned up a few times. The gene calls are TRBV6-5 and TRBJ2-1; 7 nucleotides match TRBD2. The CDR3 has 14 residues. The V segment lost 8 bases and the J segment 7 bases; nucleotides outside the gene matches: 11. Germline V gene data show CDR1 as MNHEY and CDR2 as SVGAGI. The CDR3 loop reads CASGRLAALNEQFF. The CDR3 DNA sequence: TGTGCCAGCGGCCGCCTAGCGGCACTTAATGAGCAGTTCTTC.

This clonotype was picked up a small number of times. This chain links TRBV11-2 with TRBJ2-1; TRBD1 is a possible D gene (7 bases). The CDR3 runs 15 residues. Germline assignment: CDR1 SGHAT and CDR2 FQNNGV. Deletions cut 2 bases from V and 8 bases from J, with 16 bases between. The CDR3: CASSLQAGGFDEQFF. Here the CDR3 DNA reads TGTGCCAGCAGCTTACAGGCAGGGGGGTTCGATGAGCAGTTCTTC.

This clonotype was counted between two and nine times. This sequence joins TRBV3-1 and TRBJ1-1; TRBD1 aligns across 8 bases. This CDR3 is 15 amino acids long. Looked up from germline, CDR1 is LGHDT and CDR2 is YNNKEL (reference sequence). Losses at the gene ends were 5 bases for V and 1 base for J; bases not matched to a gene: 6. The CDR3 sequence: CASSSYDRGNTEAFF. The CDR3 DNA reads as TGTGCCAGCAGCTCATACGACAGGGGGAACACTGAAGCTTTCTTT.

The chain couples TRBV7-3 to TRBJ1-6, with D possibly being TRBD1 (5 bases). Per germline, CDR1 SGHTA and CDR2 FQGTGA. The CDR3 totals 13 residues. With 5 bases removed from V and 7 bases from J, the gap between germline ends came to 9 bases. Here the CDR3 reads CASSMGGNSPLHF. The CDR3 DNA reads as TGTGCCAGCAGCATGGGGGGGAATTCACCCCTCCACTTT.

This clonotype was seen a few times. The rearrangement links TRBV6-1 to TRBJ2-2; unclear D gene. The V gene's germline CDR1 is MNHNS and CDR2 SASEGT. Trimming pared 2 bases from V and 2 bases from J, leaving 9 bases between. This CDR3 has 15 amino acids. In nucleotides, the CDR3 is TGTGCCAGCAGTGAATACGGAAGTAACACCGGGGAGCTGTTTTTT. Translated, it gives CASSEYGSNTGELFF.

The V gene is TRBV7-6, the J gene TRBJ1-2; perhaps TRBD1 as D (5 bases). Germline CDR1 reads SGHVS; CDR2 reads FNYEAQ. With 4 bases removed from V and 4 bases from J, the gap between germline ends came to 13 bases. The length of the CDR3 is 14 residues. The CDR3 sequence is CASSSDGGSYGYTF. The CDR3 DNA sequence: TGTGCCAGCAGCTCAGACGGGGGGAGCTATGGCTACACCTTC.

This clonotype was observed a few times. The chain is built from TRBV7-2 and TRBJ1-1; 8 positions match TRBD1. V was pared by 5 bases and J by 2 bases, with 7 bases of the junction left unmatched. The length of the CDR3 is 15 residues. Germline lookup yields CDR1 SGHTA and CDR2 FQGNSA. CDR3 sequence: CASSRWTGPNTEAFF. Written as DNA, the CDR3 is TGTGCCAGCAGCCGGTGGACAGGGCCCAACACTGAAGCTTTCTTT.

This clonotype was picked up a small number of times. The rearrangement joins TRBV5-1 to TRBJ2-1; D is uncertain. CDR3 length: 15 residues. V lost 5 bases and J lost 4, with 16 bases in between. CDR1 and CDR2 (germline): SGHRS, YFSETQ. The CDR3 is CASSLDGTQYNEQFF. Written as DNA, the CDR3 is TGCGCCAGCAGTCTTGACGGAACTCAGTACAATGAGCAGTTCTTC.

This clonotype was detected only a few times. This rearrangement joins TRBV5-1 to TRBJ1-2; 7 bases are shared with TRBD1. The CDR3 length is 14 residues. Per germline, CDR1 SGHRS and CDR2 YFSETQ. Trimming at V came to 4 bases and at J to 6 bases, leaving 9 bases not matched to a gene. Written as DNA, the CDR3 is TGCGCCAGCAGCCTACGACAGGGCACCGATGGCTACACCTTC. This encodes CASSLRQGTDGYTF.

The chain combines TRBV11-3 with TRBJ1-1; weak D call: TRBD1 (6 bases). The V end lost 1 base, the J end lost 4 bases, and 13 bases lay between the germline ends. CDR1 and CDR2 (germline): SGHNT, YENEEA. The CDR3 has 15 amino acids. The CDR3 sequence: CASSLAGGPITEAFF. CDR3 sequence (DNA): TGTGCCAGCAGCTTAGCCGGGGGCCCAATCACTGAAGCTTTCTTT. Variable domain in full (rest from reference TRBV11-3 and TRBJ1-1): EAGVVQSPRYKIIEKKQPVAFWCNPISGHNTLYWYLQNLGQGPELLIRYENEEAVDDSQLPKDRFSAERLKGVDSTLKIQPAELGDSAVYLCASSLAGGPITEAFFGQGTRLTVV.

This clonotype has more than one count but fewer than ten. The V gene is TRBV12-3 or TRBV12-4, the J gene TRBJ1-3, with D unclear. V was shortened by 3 bases and J by 0 bases, with 12 bases between the two germline ends. The CDR3 length is 16 residues. CDR3 DNA sequence: TGTGCCAGCAGTTTCGCAGGTTCTTACTCTGGAAACACCATATATTTT. Residues: CASSFAGSYSGNTIYF.

This clonotype was recorded a few times. In nucleotides, the CDR3 is TGCGCCAGCAGCACCCAGACAGGGACCGGGGAGCTGTTTTTT. Translating gives CASSTQTGTGELFF. V gene TRBV5-1 combines with J gene TRBJ2-2; TRBD1 agrees at 7 bases. CDR3 length equals 14 residues. Germline trimming cut 4 bases from V and 5 bases from J; bases unmatched to any gene: 5. Per the germline V gene, CDR1 is SGHRS and CDR2 is YFSETQ.

This clonotype has a handful of counts. The J gene is TRBJ2-7, the V gene TRBV12-3 or TRBV12-4; no firm D call. The CDR3 consists of 13 residues. Trimming took 4 bases from V and 2 from J, leaving 9 bases between them. In DNA form, the CDR3 reads TGTGCCAGCAGTTCCCACCAGACCTACGAGCAGTACTTC. It codes for CASSSHQTYEQYF.

The chain recombines TRBV11-2 with TRBJ1-3; 8 bases are a match to TRBD1. V lost 6 bases and J lost 2; bases outside the gene matches: 3. This CDR3 has 14 amino acids. Germline CDR1 and CDR2: SGHAT and FQNNGV. CDR3 region: CASRMTGAGNTIYF. Here the CDR3 DNA reads TGTGCCAGCAGGATGACAGGGGCTGGAAACACCATATATTTT.

This clonotype was observed a few times. This chain uses TRBV20-1 with TRBJ1-5; 8 positions agree with TRBD1. With V trimmed by 6 bases and J by 4 bases, 14 bases remained unmatched. Germline V gene lookup returns CDR1 DFQATT and CDR2 SNEGSKA (reference sequence). This CDR3 has 16 amino acids. In DNA form, the CDR3 reads TGCAGTGCCCGGGACAGGCAGACCGGGGGAAATCAGCCCCAGCATTTT. This gives the protein CSARDRQTGGNQPQHF.

The chain is built from TRBV3-1 and TRBJ2-5; D may be TRBD1 (5 bases). Germline V gene data show CDR1 as LGHDT and CDR2 as YNNKEL (reference sequence). V was shortened by 4 bases and J by 5 bases, with 20 bases between the two germline ends. This CDR3 is 16 amino acids long. Here the CDR3 reads CASSLPGPNLGETQYF. CDR3 bases: TGTGCCAGCAGCCTACCAGGGCCAAACCTGGGGGAGACCCAGTACTTC.

This clonotype was seen only a few times. The rearrangement uses TRBV5-1 and TRBJ1-3; 9 nucleotides agree with TRBD1. Germline assignment: CDR1 SGHRS and CDR2 YFSETQ. V lost 2 bases to trimming and J lost 3 bases; unmatched junction nucleotides: 6. The CDR3 has 16 residues. CDR3 residues: CASSLIQGAVGNTIYF. As DNA, the CDR3 is TGCGCCAGCAGCTTAATACAGGGGGCGGTTGGAAACACCATATATTTT.

This clonotype was counted between two and nine times. The V and J genes are TRBV11-2 and TRBJ2-5, with 11 bases matching TRBD1. Germline V gene sequence: CDR1 SGHAT, CDR2 FQNNGV. The CDR3 totals 13 residues. V trimming: 7 bases; J trimming: 6 bases; junction bases outside the gene matches: 4. In nucleotides, the CDR3 is TGTGCCAGCATCGGACAGGGGGCAAAGACCCAGTACTTC. Translation: CASIGQGAKTQYF.

The gene calls are TRBV20-1 and TRBJ1-4; weak D call: TRBD1 (6 bases). CDR3 length: 11 residues. In germline, CDR1 is DFQATT, CDR2 SNEGSKA (reference sequence). V lost 8 bases and J lost 8, with 12 bases in between. For the CDR3, the DNA is TGCAGTCACGCGAGGGGGGAAAAACTGTTTTTT. It specifies CSHARGEKLFF.